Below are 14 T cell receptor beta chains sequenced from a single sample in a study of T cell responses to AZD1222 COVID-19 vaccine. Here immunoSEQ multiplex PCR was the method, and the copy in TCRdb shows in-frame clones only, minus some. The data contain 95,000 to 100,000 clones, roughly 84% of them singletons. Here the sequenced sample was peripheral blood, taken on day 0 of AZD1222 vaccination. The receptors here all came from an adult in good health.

The CDR3 DNA reads as TGTGCCAGCAGCCAACATATGTCTGGGGCCAACGTCCTGACTTTC. This gives the protein CASSQHMSGANVLTF. The V gene is TRBV14, the J gene TRBJ2-6; no clear D gene. V lost 2 bases to trimming and J lost 1 base, with 6 bases between them. CDR3 length equals 15 residues. Germline CDR1 reads SGHDN; CDR2 reads FVKESK.

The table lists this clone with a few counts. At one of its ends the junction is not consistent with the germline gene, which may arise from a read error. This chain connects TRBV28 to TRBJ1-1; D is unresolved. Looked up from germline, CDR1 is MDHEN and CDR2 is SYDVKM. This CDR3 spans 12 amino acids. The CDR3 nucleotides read TGTGCCAGCAGTTTATACGCGGATGTTCAACTATTT. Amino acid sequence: CASSLYADVQLF.

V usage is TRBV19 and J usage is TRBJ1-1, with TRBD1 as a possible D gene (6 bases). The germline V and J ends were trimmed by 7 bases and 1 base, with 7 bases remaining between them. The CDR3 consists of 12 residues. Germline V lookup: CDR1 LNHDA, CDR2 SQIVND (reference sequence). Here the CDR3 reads CASKTGNTEAFF. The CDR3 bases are TGTGCCAGTAAGACAGGGAACACTGAAGCTTTCTTT.

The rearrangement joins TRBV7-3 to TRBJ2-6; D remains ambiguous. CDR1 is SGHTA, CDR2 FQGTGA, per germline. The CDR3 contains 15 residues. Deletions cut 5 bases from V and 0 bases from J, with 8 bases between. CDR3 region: CASSQGGSGANVLTF. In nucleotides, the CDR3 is TGTGCCAGCAGCCAAGGTGGCTCTGGGGCCAACGTCCTGACTTTC.

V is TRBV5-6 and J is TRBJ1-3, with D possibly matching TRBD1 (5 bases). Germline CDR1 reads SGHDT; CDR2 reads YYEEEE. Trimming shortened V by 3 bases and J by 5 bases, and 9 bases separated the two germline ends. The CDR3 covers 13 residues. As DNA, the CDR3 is TGTGCCAGCAGCTCGGGGGATAGAAACACCATATATTTT. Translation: CASSSGDRNTIYF.

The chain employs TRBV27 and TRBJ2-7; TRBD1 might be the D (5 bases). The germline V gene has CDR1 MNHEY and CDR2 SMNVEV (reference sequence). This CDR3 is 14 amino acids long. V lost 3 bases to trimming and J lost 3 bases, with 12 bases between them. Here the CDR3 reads CASSFVGEGYEQYF. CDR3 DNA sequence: TGTGCCAGCAGTTTCGTAGGGGAAGGCTACGAGCAGTACTTC.

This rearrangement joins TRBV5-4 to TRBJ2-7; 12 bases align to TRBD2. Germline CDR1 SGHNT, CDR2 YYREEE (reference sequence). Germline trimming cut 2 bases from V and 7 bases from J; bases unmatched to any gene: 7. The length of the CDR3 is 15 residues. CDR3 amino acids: CASSLRLAGAGEQYF. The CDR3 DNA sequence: TGTGCCAGCAGCTTAAGACTAGCGGGAGCTGGAGAGCAGTACTTC.

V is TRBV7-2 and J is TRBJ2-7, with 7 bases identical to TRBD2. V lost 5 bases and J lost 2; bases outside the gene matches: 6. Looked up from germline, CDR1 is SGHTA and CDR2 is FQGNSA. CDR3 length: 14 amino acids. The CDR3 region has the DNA TGTGCCAGCAGCCCTCAGAGCGGGACCTACGAGCAGTACTTC. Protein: CASSPQSGTYEQYF.

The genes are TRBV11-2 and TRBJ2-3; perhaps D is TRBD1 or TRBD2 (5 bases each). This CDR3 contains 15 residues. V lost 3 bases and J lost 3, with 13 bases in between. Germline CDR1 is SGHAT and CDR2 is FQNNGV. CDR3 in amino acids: CASSFGGLSTDTQYF. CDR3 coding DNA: TGTGCCAGCAGCTTTGGGGGTTTGAGTACAGATACGCAGTATTTT. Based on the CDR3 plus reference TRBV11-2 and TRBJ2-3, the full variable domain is EAGVAQSPRYKIIEKRQSVAFWCNPISGHATLYWYQQILGQGPKLLIQFQNNGVVDDSQLPKDRFSAERLKGVDSTLKIQPAKLEDSAVYLCASSFGGLSTDTQYFGPGTRLTVL.

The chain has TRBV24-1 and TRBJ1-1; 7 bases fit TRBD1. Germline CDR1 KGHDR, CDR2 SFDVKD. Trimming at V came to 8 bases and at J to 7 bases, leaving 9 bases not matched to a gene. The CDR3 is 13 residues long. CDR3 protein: CATKSQGIGEAFF. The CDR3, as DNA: TGTGCCACCAAATCACAGGGGATCGGTGAAGCTTTCTTT.

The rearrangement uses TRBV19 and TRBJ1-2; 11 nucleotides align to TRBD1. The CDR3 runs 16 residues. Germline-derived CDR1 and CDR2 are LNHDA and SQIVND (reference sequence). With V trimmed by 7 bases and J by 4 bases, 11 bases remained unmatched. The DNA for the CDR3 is TGTGCCAGTACGGGACAGGGGGTAAGATGGTCCTATGGCTACACCTTC. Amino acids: CASTGQGVRWSYGYTF.

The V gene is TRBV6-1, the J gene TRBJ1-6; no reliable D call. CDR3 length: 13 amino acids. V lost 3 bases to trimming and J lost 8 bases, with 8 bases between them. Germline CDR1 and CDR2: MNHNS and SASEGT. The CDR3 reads CASSDSVYSPLHF. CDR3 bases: TGTGCCAGCAGTGACAGCGTCTATTCACCCCTCCACTTT.

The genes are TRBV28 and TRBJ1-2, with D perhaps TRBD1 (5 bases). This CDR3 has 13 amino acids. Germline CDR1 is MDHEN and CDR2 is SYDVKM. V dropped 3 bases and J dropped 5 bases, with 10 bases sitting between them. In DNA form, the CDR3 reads TGTGCCAGCAGTTTTGGGGGAGGGTATGGCTACACCTTC. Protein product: CASSFGGGYGYTF.

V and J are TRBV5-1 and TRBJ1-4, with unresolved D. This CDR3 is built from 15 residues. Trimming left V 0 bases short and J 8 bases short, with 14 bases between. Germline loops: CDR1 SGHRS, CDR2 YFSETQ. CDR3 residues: CASSLGVPEGEKLFF. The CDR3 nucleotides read TGCGCCAGCAGCTTGGGGGTTCCAGAGGGCGAAAAACTGTTTTTT.